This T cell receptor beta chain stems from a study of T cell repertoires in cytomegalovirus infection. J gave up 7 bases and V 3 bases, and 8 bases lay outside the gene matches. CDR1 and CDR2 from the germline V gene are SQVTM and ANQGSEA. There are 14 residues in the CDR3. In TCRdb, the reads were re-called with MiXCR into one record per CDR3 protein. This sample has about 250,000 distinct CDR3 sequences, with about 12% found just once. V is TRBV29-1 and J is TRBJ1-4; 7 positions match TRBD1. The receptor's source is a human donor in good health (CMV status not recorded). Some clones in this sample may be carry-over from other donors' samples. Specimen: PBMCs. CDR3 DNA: TGCAGCGTTGAGCAGACAGGGATGGGTGAAAAACTGTTTTTT. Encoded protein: CSVEQTGMGEKLFF.